This TCR beta chain was captured by sequencing in a study of T cell responses to AZD1222 COVID-19 vaccine. Findings and caveats of the study: In all cases, repertoires were sampled only after the peak T cell response. Unmutated variant regions reportedly attract nearly half of all spike-specific TCRs.

Sequencing used immunoSEQ multiplex PCR; TCRdb keeps in-frame clones, though not all of them. The table has 110,000 to 150,000 clones, 90% to 95% seen once; the top ten hold over 3%. A word on this clone: Its target is not known. One junction end disagrees with the germline gene, perhaps due to a read error.

The germline V gene has CDR1 SEHNR and CDR2 FQNEAQ (reference sequence). The length of the CDR3 is 15 residues. The chain links TRBV7-9 to TRBJ1-3; D unclear. The sample here was peripheral blood, taken on day 0 of AZD1222 vaccination. This clonotype was obtained from an adult in good health. DNA of the CDR3: TGTGCCAGCAGCTTAGGGTGGTTTGGGTGGAGGGAGGGAGATTTT. Translated: CASSLGWFGWREGDF.